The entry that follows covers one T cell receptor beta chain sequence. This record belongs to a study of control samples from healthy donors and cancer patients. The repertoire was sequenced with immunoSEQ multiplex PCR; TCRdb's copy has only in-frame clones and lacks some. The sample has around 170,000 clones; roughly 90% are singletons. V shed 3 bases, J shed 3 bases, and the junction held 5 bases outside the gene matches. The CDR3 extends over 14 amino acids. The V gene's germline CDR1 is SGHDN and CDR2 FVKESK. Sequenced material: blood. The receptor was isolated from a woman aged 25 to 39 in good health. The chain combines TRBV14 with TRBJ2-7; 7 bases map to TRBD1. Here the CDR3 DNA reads TGTGCCAGCAGCCACACAGGGGTGTTCTACGAGCAGTACTTC. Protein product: CASSHTGVFYEQYF.